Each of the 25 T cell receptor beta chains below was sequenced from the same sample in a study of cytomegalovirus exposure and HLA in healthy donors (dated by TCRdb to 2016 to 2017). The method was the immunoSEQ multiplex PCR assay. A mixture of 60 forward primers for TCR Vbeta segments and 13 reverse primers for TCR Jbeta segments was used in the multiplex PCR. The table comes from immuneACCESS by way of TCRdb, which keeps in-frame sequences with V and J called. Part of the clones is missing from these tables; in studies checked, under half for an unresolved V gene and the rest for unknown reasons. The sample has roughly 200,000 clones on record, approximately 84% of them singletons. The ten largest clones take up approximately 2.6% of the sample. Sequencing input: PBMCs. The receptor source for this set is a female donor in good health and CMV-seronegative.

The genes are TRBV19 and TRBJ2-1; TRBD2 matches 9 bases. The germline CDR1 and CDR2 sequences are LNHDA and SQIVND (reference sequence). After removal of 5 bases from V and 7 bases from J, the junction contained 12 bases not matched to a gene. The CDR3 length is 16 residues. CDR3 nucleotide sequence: TGTGCCAGTAGTCCGTTGCGGGGGGGCCAGTGGAATGAGCAGTTCTTC. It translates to CASSPLRGGQWNEQFF.

This CDR3 reads CASSETTTGNTIYF. The CDR3 coding sequence is TGTGCCAGCAGTGAAACTACGACTGGAAACACCATATATTTT. The V and J genes are TRBV2 and TRBJ1-3; the D is unclear. Germline loops: CDR1 SNHLY, CDR2 FYNNEI. The germline V and J ends were trimmed by 2 bases and 2 bases, with 7 bases remaining between them. This CDR3 comprises 14 residues.

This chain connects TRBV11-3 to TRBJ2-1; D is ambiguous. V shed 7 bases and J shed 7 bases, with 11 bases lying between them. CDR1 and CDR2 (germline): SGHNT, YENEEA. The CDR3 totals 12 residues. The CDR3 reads CASKRVGNEQFF. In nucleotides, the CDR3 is TGTGCCAGCAAAAGAGTCGGGAATGAGCAGTTCTTC. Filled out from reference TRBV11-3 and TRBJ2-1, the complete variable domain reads EAGVVQSPRYKIIEKKQPVAFWCNPISGHNTLYWYLQNLGQGPELLIRYENEEAVDDSQLPKDRFSAERLKGVDSTLKIQPAELGDSAVYLCASKRVGNEQFFGPGTRLTVL.

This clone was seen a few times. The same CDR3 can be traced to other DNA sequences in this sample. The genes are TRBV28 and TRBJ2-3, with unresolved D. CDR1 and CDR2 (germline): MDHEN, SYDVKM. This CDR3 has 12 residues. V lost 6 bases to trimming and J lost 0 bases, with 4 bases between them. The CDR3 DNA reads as TGTGCCAGCAGGTCTAGCACAGATACGCAGTATTTT. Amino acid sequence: CASRSSTDTQYF.

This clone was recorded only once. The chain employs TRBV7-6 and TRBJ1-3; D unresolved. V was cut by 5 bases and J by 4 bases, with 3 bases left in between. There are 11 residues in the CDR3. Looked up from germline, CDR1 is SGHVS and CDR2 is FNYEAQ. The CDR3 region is CASSEGNTIYF. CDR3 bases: TGTGCCAGCAGCGAGGGAAACACCATATATTTT.

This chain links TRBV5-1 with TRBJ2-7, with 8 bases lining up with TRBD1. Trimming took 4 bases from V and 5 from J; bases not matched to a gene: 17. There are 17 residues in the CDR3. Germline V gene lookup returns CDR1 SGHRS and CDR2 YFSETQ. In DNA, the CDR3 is TGCGCCAGCAGCCCAGGGACAGGAGGGAGCTTCGGAGACGAGCAGTACTTC. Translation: CASSPGTGGSFGDEQYF.

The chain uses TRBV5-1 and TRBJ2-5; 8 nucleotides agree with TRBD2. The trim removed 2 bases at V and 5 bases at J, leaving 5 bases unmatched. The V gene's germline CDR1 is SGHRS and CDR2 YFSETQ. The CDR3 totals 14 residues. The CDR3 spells CASSLRSGAETQYF. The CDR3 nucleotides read TGCGCCAGCAGCTTACGTAGCGGGGCTGAGACCCAGTACTTC.

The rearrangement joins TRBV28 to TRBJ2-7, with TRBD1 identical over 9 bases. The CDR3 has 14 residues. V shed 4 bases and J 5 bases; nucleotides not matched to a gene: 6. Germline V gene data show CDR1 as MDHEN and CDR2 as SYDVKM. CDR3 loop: CASSSGQGNHEQYF. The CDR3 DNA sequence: TGTGCCAGCAGTTCCGGACAGGGGAATCACGAGCAGTACTTC.

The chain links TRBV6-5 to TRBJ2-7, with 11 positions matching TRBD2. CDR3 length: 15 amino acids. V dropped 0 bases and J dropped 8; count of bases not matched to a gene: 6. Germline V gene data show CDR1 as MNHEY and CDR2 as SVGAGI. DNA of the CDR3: TGTGCCAGCAGTTACTCAGTAGCGGGAGGGTCGCAGCAGTACTTC. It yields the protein CASSYSVAGGSQQYF.

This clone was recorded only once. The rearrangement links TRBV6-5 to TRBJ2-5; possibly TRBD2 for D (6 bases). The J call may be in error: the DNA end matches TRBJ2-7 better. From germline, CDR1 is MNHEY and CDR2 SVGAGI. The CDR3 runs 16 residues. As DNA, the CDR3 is TGTGCCAGCAGTTACGCTACCTCTAGCGTAGGCTACGAGCAGTACTTC. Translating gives CASSYATSSVGYEQYF.

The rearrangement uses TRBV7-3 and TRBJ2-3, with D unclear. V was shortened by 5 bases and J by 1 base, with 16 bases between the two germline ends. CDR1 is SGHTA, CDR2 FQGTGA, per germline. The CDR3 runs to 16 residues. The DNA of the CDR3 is TGTGCCAGCAGCCCAGGCATTTCGGTGCGCACAGATACGCAGTATTTT. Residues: CASSPGISVRTDTQYF.

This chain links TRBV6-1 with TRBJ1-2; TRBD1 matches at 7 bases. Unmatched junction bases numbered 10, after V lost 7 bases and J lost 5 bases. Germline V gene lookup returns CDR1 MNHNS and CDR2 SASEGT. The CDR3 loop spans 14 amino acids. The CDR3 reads CASTVGTALYGYTF. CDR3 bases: TGTGCCAGCACCGTCGGGACAGCTTTGTATGGCTACACCTTC.

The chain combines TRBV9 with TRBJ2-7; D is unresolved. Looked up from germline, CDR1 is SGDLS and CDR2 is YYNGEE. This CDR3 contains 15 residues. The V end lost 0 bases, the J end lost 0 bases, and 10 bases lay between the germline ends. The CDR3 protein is CASSVGDWNSYEQYF. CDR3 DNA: TGTGCCAGCAGCGTAGGTGACTGGAACTCCTACGAGCAGTACTTC.

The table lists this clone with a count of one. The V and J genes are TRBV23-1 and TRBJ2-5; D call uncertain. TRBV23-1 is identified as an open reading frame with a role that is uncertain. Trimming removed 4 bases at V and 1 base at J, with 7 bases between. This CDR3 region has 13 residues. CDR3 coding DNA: TGCGCCAGCAGTCGCGTCTTCCAAGAGACCCAGTACTTC. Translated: CASSRVFQETQYF.

The CDR3 DNA follows: TGTGCCAGAAGCTTGGAGCGGCCAGGTTACAATCAGCCCCAGCATTTT. Its protein is CARSLERPGYNQPQHF. The chain links TRBV5-3 to TRBJ1-5, with unresolved D. TRBV5-3 is labeled an ORF, and its function is uncertain. CDR3 length equals 16 residues. V shed 0 bases and J shed 3 bases, with 13 bases lying between them.

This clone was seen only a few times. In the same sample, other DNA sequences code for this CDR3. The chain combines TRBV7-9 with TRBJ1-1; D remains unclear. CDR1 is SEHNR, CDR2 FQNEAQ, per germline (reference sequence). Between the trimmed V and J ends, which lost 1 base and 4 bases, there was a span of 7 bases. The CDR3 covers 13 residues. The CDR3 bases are TGTGCCAGCAGCTTAGATGGAGGCACTGAAGCTTTCTTT. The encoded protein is CASSLDGGTEAFF. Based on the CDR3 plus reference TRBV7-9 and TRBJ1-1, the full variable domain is DTGVSQNPRHKITKRGQNVTFRCDPISEHNRLYWYRQTLGQGPEFLTYFQNEAQLEKSRLLSDRFSAERPKGSFSTLEIQRTEQGDSAMYLCASSLDGGTEAFFGQGTRLTVV.

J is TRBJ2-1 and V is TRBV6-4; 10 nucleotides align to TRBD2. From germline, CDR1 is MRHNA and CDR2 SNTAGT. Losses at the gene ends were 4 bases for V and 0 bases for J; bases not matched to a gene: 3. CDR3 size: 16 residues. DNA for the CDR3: TGTGCCAGCAGTGGATCTAGCGGGAGCTCCTACAATGAGCAGTTCTTC. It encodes CASSGSSGSSYNEQFF.

The CDR3 DNA reads TGTGCCTGGGCACAGACAGGGGGCCTTTCCCGAAGGTTTTTT. Residues: CAWAQTGGLSRRFF. The chain employs TRBV30 and TRBJ1-4; 10 bases match TRBD1. The CDR3 totals 14 residues. Trimming cost V 5 bases and J 16 bases; bases outside gene matches: 16. Germline V lookup: CDR1 GTSNPN, CDR2 SVGIG (reference sequence).

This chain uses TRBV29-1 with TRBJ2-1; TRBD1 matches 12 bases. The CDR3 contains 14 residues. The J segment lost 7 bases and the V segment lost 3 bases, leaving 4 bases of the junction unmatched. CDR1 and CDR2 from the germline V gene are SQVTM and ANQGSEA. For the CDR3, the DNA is TGCAGCGTTGAGGGACAGGGGGCGCTGAATGAGCAGTTCTTC. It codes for CSVEGQGALNEQFF.

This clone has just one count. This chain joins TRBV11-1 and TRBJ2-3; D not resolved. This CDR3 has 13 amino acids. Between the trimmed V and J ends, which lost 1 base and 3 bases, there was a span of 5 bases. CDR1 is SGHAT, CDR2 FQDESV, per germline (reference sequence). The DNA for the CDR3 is TGTGCCAGCAGCTTAGTTCGGACAGATACGCAGTATTTT. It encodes CASSLVRTDTQYF.

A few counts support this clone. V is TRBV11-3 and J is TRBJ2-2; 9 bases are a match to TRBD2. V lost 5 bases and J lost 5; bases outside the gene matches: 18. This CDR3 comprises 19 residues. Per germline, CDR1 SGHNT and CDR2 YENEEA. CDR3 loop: CASSQGLVGPGLATGELFF. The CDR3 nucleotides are TGTGCCAGCAGCCAGGGACTTGTCGGTCCGGGACTAGCAACCGGGGAGCTGTTTTTT.

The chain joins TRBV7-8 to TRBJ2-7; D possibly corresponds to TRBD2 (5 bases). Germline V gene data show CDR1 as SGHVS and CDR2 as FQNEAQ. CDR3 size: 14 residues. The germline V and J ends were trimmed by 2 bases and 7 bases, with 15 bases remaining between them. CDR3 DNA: TGTGCCAGCAGCTTAAAGTTGTGGGAGAGTGAGCAGTACTTC. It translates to CASSLKLWESEQYF.

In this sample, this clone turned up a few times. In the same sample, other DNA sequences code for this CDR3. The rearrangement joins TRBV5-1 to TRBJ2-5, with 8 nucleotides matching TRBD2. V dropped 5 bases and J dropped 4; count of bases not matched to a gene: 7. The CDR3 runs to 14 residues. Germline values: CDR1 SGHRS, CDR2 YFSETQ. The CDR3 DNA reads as TGCGCCAGCAGTCCGGGGGGGCCAGGAGAGACCCAGTACTTC. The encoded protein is CASSPGGPGETQYF.

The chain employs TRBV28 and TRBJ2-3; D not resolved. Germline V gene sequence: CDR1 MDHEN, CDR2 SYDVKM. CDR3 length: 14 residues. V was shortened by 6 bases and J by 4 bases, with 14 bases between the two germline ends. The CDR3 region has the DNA TGTGCCAGCAGCCGAGGTCTCACCGCAGATACGCAGTATTTT. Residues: CASSRGLTADTQYF.

CDR3 coding DNA: TGTGCCTGGAGTGTACTAGCGGGTGGGGAGACCCAGTACTTC. Its translation: CAWSVLAGGETQYF. The rearrangement uses TRBV30 and TRBJ2-5, with 9 nucleotides matching TRBD2. The CDR3 has 14 residues. With 0 bases clipped from V and 5 bases from J, the junction kept 4 bases outside the gene matches. Germline CDR1 GTSNPN, CDR2 SVGIG (reference sequence).